Included here is one T cell receptor (beta chain) sequence, with context. What antigen it recognizes has not been identified. No qualities accompany the bases; no much larger clone lies one base away. This sample stems from a study of hypomethylating agent response in myelodysplastic syndrome (dated by TCRdb to the early 2020s). The study in broad terms: Patients were treated with the hypomethylating agents azacitidine (about 75% of the 11) or decitabine (3 of 11). Among the myelodysplastic syndrome patients in the cohort, about 9 were male and 2 were female. On average the patients were approximately 67 +/- 5.9 years old, and a diploid cytogenetic profile was seen most often. The mutation found most frequently was TET2, which appeared in about 45% of the 11 patients. About 6 patients responded with complete response or hematologic improvement, and a few patients were non-responders. Complete response or hematologic improvement counted as response, and patients meeting neither criterion were classed as non-responders.

The protocol used for the library was the immunoSEQ multiplex PCR assay. Survey resolution was applied, with two replicates of approximately 200 ng each being run for a total of around 400 ng of DNA per sample. Rearranged TCRB sequences in genomic DNA were detected with the hsTCRB kit using multiplex PCR primers targeting V and J genes. In the first PCR, the CDR3 region was amplified for around 28 cycles with the QIAGEN Multiplex PCR Kit. A second PCR of 7 to 8 cycles attached sample barcodes and Illumina adapters to each replicate. Pooled libraries were quantified with a QuantStudio 6 and the KAPA library quantification kit. About 15 pM of pooled libraries were sequenced on an Illumina MiSeq with 156-cycle single-end reads and a 15-cycle index read. As for how the authors treated the data: VDJdb annotation flagged 1.5% to 2% of under 200,000 unique clonotypes as previously reported viral-epitope-specific. The immunoSEQ Data Assistant and immunoSEQ Analyzer converted raw reads into normalized, annotated TCRB repertoires. BioAnalyzer and version 0.6.5 of the immunarch R package were the tools used for clonotype analysis. Every repertoire was downsampled to the clone count of the smallest repertoire before richness was estimated. Clonotypes were categorized as expanded, contracted or novel by Fisher's exact tests, where a novel clonotype had zero frequency before treatment. Significantly changed CDR3 beta sequences were clustered with GLIPH2 using simulation_depth=1000 and kmer_min_depth=3, and CDR3s shorter than five residues were excluded. The clones in this table, taken by TCRdb from immuneACCESS, are in-frame only. Not every clone is retained; where verified, under half of the shortfall comes from an unresolved V gene, and the cause of the rest is unknown. Clonal size and the V and J genes are those of that table, whereas D and trimming came from the DNA. Here the sample has 6,000 to 7,000 clones; more than 80% occur a single time. The top ten clonotypes cover around a quarter of the sample.

The germline V gene yields MNHEY for CDR1 and SVGAGI for CDR2. The junction shows trimming of 7 bases on V and 9 bases on J, plus 13 bases between the germline ends. Reading from cysteine to phenylalanine, the CDR3 counts 12 amino acids. The DNA shown is the 36-base CDR3, in frame from base 1. Bulk bone marrow was analyzed without sorting T-cell subsets. TCR beta CDR3 regions were immunosequenced from bone marrow of about a dozen myelodysplastic syndrome patients before and after hypomethylating agent therapy. Each patient contributed a baseline bone marrow plus two to three bone marrows at different post-treatment timepoints for longitudinal repertoire tracking. Genomic DNA was extracted from whole bone marrow, and quality was checked by TapeStation, NanoDrop OneC and PicoGreen assays. What the research found in general, with its limitations: Novel clonotypes emerged more often in responders, while non-responders showed more contracted clonotypes after treatment. The cohort was small, with only about 11 patients analyzed. The shared GLIPH2 clusters might recognize novel MDS antigens, but this possibility was not confirmed and requires experimental validation. Richness, rarefaction diversity and clonality did not change significantly after hypomethylating agent treatment, across all patients or within response groups. Age matching of healthy control donors to MDS patients was not performed, and the MDS versus healthy comparison could have been impacted by this lack of age matching.

The TCR originated in a human donor with myelodysplastic syndrome. The sample in question was bone marrow, obtained before or after starting hypomethylating agent treatment for myelodysplastic syndrome (not recorded which). The sequence links TRBV6-5 to TRBJ1-5, with no reliable assignment of the D segment. CDR3 reads: CASTSPSGPQHF. The DNA is as follows: TGTGCCAGCACCTCCCCCTCGGGGCCCCAGCATTTT.